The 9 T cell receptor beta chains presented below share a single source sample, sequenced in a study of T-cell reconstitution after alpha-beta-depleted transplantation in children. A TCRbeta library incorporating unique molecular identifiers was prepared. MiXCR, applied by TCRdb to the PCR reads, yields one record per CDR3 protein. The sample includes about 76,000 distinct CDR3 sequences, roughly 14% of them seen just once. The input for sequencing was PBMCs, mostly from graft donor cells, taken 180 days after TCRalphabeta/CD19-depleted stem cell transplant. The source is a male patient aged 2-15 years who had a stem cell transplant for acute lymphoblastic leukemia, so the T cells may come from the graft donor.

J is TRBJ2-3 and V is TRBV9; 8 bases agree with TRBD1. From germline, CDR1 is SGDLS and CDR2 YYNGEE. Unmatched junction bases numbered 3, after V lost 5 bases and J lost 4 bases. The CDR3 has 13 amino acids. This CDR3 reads CASSTGGADTQYF. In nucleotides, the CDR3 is TGTGCCAGCAGTACAGGGGGTGCAGATACGCAGTATTTT. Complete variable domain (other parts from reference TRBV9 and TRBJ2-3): DSGVTQTPKHLITATGQRVTLRCSPRSGDLSVYWYQQSLDQGLQFLIQYYNGEERAKGNILERFSAQQFPDLHSELNLSSLELGDSALYFCASSTGGADTQYFGPGTRLTVL.

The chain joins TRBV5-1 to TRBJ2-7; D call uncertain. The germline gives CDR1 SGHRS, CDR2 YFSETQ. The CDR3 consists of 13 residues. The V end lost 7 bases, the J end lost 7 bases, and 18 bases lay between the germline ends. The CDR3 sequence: CASAEVPGVEQYF. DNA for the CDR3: TGCGCCAGCGCCGAGGTGCCTGGGGTGGAGCAGTACTTC.

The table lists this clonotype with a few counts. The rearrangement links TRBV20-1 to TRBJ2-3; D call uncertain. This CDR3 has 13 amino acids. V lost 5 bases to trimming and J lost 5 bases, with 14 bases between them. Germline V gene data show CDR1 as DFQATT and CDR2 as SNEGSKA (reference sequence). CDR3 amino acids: CSALGFLLDTQYF. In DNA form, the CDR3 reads TGCAGTGCTTTGGGGTTCCTCTTAGATACGCAGTATTTT.

The CDR3 nucleotides read TGTGCCAGCAGCTTAGATACGCTAGCGGGGGTTGGGAATGAGCAGTTCTTC. This translates into CASSLDTLAGVGNEQFF. The V and J genes are TRBV11-2 and TRBJ2-1; 10 nucleotides agree with TRBD2. The CDR3 contains 17 residues. J was trimmed by 7 bases and V by 0 bases; bases with no gene match: 9. Germline V gene sequence: CDR1 SGHAT, CDR2 FQNNGV.

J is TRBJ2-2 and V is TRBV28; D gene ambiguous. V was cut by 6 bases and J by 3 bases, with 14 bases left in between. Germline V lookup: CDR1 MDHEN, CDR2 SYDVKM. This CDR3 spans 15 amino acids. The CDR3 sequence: CASSFFFRDTGELFF. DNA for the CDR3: TGTGCCAGCAGCTTCTTCTTTAGGGACACCGGGGAGCTGTTTTTT.

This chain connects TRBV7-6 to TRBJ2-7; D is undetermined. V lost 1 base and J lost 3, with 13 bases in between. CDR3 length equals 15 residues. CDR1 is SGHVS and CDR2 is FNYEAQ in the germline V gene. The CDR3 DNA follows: TGTGCCAGCAGCTTAGAGGAAGGGTCCAACTACGAGCAGTACTTC. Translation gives CASSLEEGSNYEQYF. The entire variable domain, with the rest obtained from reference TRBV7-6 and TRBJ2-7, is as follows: GAGVSQSPRYKVTKRGQDVALRCDPISGHVSLYWYRQALGQGPEFLTYFNYEAQQDKSGLPNDRFSAERPEGSISTLTIQRTEQRDSAMYRCASSLEEGSNYEQYFGPGTRLTVT.

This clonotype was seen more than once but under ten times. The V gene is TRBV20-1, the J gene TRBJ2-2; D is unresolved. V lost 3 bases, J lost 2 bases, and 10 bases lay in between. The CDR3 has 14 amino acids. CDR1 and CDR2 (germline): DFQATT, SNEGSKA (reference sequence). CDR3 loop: CSASMPQNTGELFF. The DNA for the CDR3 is TGCAGTGCTAGTATGCCTCAAAACACCGGGGAGCTGTTTTTT.

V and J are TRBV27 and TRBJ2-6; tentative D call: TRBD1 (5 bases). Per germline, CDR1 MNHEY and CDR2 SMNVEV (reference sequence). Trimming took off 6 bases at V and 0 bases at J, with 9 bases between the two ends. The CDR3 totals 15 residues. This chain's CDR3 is CASRAGRSGANVLTF. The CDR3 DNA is TGTGCCAGCAGGGCAGGGCGCTCTGGGGCCAACGTCCTGACTTTC. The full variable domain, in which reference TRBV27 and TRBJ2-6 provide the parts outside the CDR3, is EAQVTQNPRYLITVTGKKLTVTCSQNMNHEYMSWYRQDPGLGLRQIYYSMNVEVTDKGDVPEGYKVSRKEKRNFPLILESPSPNQTSLYFCASRAGRSGANVLTFGAGSRLTVL.

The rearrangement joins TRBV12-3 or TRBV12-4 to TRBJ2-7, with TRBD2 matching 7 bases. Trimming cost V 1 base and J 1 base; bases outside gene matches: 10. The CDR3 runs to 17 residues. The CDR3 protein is CASSLEGWGLRSYEQYF. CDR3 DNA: TGTGCCAGCAGTTTAGAGGGTTGGGGACTACGATCCTACGAGCAGTACTTC.